These 11 T cell receptor beta chains originate from one sample sequenced in a study of blood T cell repertoires in COVID-19. The method was immunoSEQ multiplex PCR; TCRdb's version includes in-frame clones alone and lacks a portion of them. The sample has hundreds of thousands of clones; 84% are singletons. The sequenced sample was PBMCs or T cells enriched from blood (not recorded which). The receptors were sampled from a man younger than 40 with acute COVID-19.

V is TRBV27 and J is TRBJ1-2; TRBD1 might be the D (5 bases). With 8 bases removed from V and 4 bases from J, the gap between germline ends came to 14 bases. Germline CDR1 is MNHEY and CDR2 is SMNVEV (reference sequence). The CDR3 has 13 residues. DNA of the CDR3: TGTGCCAGCGGACCCTTTGGGGCCTATGGCTACACCTTC. This gives the protein CASGPFGAYGYTF.

The gene calls are TRBV5-6 and TRBJ2-5; possibly TRBD1 for D (6 bases). The germline CDR1 and CDR2 sequences are SGHDT and YYEEEE. This CDR3 is 14 amino acids long. Between the trimmed V and J ends, which lost 3 bases and 3 bases, there was a span of 12 bases. The CDR3 reads CASSSRGTEETQYF. CDR3 nucleotide sequence: TGTGCCAGCAGCTCGAGGGGGACGGAAGAGACCCAGTACTTC.

The rearrangement links TRBV10-2 to TRBJ1-1; 8 nucleotides align to TRBD1. Germline CDR1 and CDR2: WSHSY and SAAADI. The CDR3 has 12 amino acids. After removal of 7 bases from V and 6 bases from J, the junction contained 4 bases not matched to a gene. CDR3 amino acids: CASKQGGSEAFF. The CDR3 nucleotides read TGCGCCAGCAAACAGGGGGGTTCTGAAGCTTTCTTT.

The CDR3 reads CASRGLQGIRYTF. As DNA, the CDR3 is TGTGCCAGCAGGGGGTTGCAGGGGATTCGCTACACCTTC. The chain has TRBV2 and TRBJ1-2; possible D gene TRBD1, 6 bases. CDR3 length: 13 residues. Germline V gives CDR1 SNHLY, CDR2 FYNNEI. The V and J ends lost 6 bases and 9 bases respectively, with 17 bases between them.

J is TRBJ1-3 and V is TRBV28; D not resolved. There are 18 residues in the CDR3. Per the germline V gene, CDR1 is MDHEN and CDR2 is SYDVKM. V lost 5 bases to trimming and J lost 4 bases, with 24 bases between them. In DNA, the CDR3 is TGTGCCAGCAGTCCACCCCCCGTAGGCAGTCCAGGAGGAAACACCATATATTTT. Translating gives CASSPPPVGSPGGNTIYF. The whole variable domain, remainder taken from reference TRBV28 and TRBJ1-3, is DVKVTQSSRYLVKRTGEKVFLECVQDMDHENMFWYRQDPGLGLRLIYFSYDVKMKEKGDIPEGYSVSREKKERFSLILESASTNQTSMYLCASSPPPVGSPGGNTIYFGEGSWLTVV.

V gene TRBV12-3 or TRBV12-4 combines with J gene TRBJ1-1; D may be TRBD1 (5 bases). The germline V and J ends were trimmed by 5 bases and 3 bases, with 10 bases remaining between them. CDR3 size: 13 residues. The CDR3 sequence: CASSLRGDTEAFF. CDR3 in DNA: TGTGCCAGCAGTCTCCGGGGGGACACTGAAGCTTTCTTT.

The chain employs TRBV7-7 and TRBJ2-5; 9 nucleotides line up with TRBD2. Germline CDR1 and CDR2: SSHAT and FNYEAQ (reference sequence). This CDR3 contains 16 residues. Trimming at V came to 5 bases and at J to 5 bases, leaving 12 bases not matched to a gene. CDR3 bases: TGTGCCAGCAGCCCCATGGGCGGGGGGGCCGAGGAGACCCAGTACTTC. Residues: CASSPMGGGAEETQYF.

The rearrangement joins TRBV12-5 to TRBJ1-1, with D possibly being TRBD1 (5 bases). The CDR3 spans 14 residues. Per the germline V gene, CDR1 is LGHNT and CDR2 is FRNRAP. V was pared by 7 bases and J by 5 bases, with 17 bases between. This CDR3 is CASALVGGWTEAFF. The DNA for the CDR3 is TGTGCTAGTGCCCTGGTGGGGGGGTGGACTGAAGCTTTCTTT.

Only a few counts were recorded for this clone. CDR3 nucleotide sequence: TGTGCCAGCAGTTACCTCTTTCCAGCGGGGCAAGAGACCCAGTACTTC. It translates to CASSYLFPAGQETQYF. The rearrangement joins TRBV6-2 or TRBV6-3 to TRBJ2-5; 7 nucleotides match TRBD2. After removal of 2 bases from V and 2 bases from J, the junction contained 8 bases not matched to a gene. Germline loops: CDR1 MNHEY, CDR2 SVGEGT. The CDR3 contains 16 residues.

The chain uses TRBV9 and TRBJ2-5; the match to TRBD2 covers 14 bases. Germline CDR1 SGDLS, CDR2 YYNGEE. V lost 3 bases and J lost 1; bases outside the gene matches: 2. The CDR3 has 16 amino acids. CDR3 nucleotide sequence: TGTGCCAGCAGCGCGGGACTAGCGGGGGCCCAAGAGACCCAGTACTTC. It is translated as CASSAGLAGAQETQYF.

The chain links TRBV5-5 to TRBJ1-2, with D possibly TRBD1 on 6 matching bases. Between the trimmed V and J ends, which lost 3 bases and 2 bases, there was a span of 8 bases. This CDR3 region has 13 residues. The germline CDR1 and CDR2 sequences are SGHKS and YYEKEE (reference sequence). CDR3: CASSSGVNYGYTF. Here the CDR3 DNA reads TGTGCCAGCAGCTCAGGGGTGAACTATGGCTACACCTTC.